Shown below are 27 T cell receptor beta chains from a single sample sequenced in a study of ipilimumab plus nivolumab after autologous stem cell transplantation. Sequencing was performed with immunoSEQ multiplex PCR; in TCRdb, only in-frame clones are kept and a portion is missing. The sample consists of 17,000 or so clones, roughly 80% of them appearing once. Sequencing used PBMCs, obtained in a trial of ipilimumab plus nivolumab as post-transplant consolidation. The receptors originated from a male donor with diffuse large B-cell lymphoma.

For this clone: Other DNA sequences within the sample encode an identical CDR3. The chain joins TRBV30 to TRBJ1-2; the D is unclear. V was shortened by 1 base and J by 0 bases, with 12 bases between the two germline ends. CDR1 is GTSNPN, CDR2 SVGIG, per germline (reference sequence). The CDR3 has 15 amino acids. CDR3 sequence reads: CAWSAGGGSNYGYTF. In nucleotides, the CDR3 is TGTGCCTGGAGTGCGGGAGGAGGGTCTAACTATGGCTACACCTTC.

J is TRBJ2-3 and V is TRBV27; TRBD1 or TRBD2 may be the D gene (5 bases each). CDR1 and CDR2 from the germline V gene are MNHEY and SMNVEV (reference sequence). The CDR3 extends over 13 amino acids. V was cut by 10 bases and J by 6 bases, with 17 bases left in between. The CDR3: CATSGTPADTQYF. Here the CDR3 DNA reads TGTGCCACCTCCGGGACCCCGGCGGATACGCAGTATTTT.

CDR3: CASSLGERHNEQFF. CDR3 sequence (DNA): TGTGCCAGCAGCTTGGGTGAGCGCCACAATGAGCAGTTCTTC. The chain employs TRBV7-6 and TRBJ2-1, with D hard to call. The CDR3 loop spans 14 amino acids. Germline assignment: CDR1 SGHVS and CDR2 FNYEAQ. The ends were cut back, 3 bases at V and 5 bases at J, with 11 bases in the middle.

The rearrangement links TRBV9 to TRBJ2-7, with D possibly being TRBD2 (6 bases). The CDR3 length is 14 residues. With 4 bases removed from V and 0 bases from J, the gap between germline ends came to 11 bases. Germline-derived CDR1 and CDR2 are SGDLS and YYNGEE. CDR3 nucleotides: TGTGCCAGCAGCACGACTAGTGCCTCCTACGAGCAGTACTTC. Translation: CASSTTSASYEQYF.

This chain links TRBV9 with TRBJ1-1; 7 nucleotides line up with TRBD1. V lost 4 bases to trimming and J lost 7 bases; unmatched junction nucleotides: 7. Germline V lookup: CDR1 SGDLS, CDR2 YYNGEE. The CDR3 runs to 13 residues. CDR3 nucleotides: TGTGCCAGCAGCACCCGACAGGGTAATGAAGCTTTCTTT. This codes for CASSTRQGNEAFF.

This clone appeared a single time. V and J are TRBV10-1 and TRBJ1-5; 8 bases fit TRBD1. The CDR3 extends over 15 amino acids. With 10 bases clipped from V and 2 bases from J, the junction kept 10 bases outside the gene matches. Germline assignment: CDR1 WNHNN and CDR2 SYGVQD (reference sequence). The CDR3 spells CATRTGGFRNQPQHF. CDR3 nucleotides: TGCGCCACCCGAACAGGGGGTTTTCGCAATCAGCCCCAGCATTTT.

As DNA, the CDR3 is TGTGCCAGCAGCTTAGTTCCAGGGTTGCCCGGGGAGCTGTTTTTT. As protein: CASSLVPGLPGELFF. The V and J genes are TRBV11-2 and TRBJ2-2; tentatively, D is TRBD1 (5 bases). The CDR3 runs to 15 residues. The germline gives CDR1 SGHAT, CDR2 FQNNGV. The germline V and J ends were trimmed by 1 base and 6 bases, with 12 bases remaining between them.

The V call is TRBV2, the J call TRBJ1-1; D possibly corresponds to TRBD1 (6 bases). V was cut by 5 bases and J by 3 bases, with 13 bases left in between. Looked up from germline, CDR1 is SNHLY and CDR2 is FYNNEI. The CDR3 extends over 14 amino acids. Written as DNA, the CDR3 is TGTGCCAGCAGTTCAGGGTACAGGGACACTGAAGCTTTCTTT. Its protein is CASSSGYRDTEAFF.

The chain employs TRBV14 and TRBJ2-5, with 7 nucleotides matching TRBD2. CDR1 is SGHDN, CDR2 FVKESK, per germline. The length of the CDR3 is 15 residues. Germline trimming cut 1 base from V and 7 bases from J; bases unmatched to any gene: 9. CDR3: CASSQVAGSPGTQYF. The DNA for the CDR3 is TGTGCCAGCAGCCAAGTAGCGGGTAGTCCTGGGACCCAGTACTTC.

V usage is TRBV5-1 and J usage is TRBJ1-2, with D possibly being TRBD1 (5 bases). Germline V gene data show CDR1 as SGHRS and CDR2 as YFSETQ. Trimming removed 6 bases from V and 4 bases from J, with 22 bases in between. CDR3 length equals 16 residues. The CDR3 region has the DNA TGCGCCAGCACCCCAGGGTACCAGGCCGACTCCTATGGCTACACCTTC. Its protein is CASTPGYQADSYGYTF.

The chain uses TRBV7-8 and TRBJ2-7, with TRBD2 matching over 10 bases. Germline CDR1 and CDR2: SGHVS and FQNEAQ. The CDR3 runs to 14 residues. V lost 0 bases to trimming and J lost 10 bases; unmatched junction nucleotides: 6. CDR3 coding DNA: TGTGCCAGCAGCTTAGCGTACCTAGCGGGAGCTCAGTACTTC. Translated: CASSLAYLAGAQYF.

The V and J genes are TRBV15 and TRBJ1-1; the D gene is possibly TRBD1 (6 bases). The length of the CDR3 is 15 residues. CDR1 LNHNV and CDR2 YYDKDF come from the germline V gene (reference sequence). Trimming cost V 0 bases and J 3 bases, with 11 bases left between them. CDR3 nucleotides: TGTGCCACCAGCAGAGATAAGGGGGGGTACACTGAAGCTTTCTTT. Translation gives CATSRDKGGYTEAFF.

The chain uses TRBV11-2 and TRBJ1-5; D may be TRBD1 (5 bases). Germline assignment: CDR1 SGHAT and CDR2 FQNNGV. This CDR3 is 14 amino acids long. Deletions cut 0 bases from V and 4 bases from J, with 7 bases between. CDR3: CASSLDGGNQPQHF. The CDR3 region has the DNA TGTGCCAGCAGCTTAGATGGGGGAAATCAGCCCCAGCATTTT.

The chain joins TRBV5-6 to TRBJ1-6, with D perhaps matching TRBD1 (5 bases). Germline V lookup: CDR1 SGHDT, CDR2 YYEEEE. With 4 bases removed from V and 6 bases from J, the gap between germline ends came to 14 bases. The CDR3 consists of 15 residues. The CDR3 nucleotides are TGTGCCAGCAGCCGAATGACAGTCTCTAATTCACCCCTCCACTTT. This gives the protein CASSRMTVSNSPLHF.

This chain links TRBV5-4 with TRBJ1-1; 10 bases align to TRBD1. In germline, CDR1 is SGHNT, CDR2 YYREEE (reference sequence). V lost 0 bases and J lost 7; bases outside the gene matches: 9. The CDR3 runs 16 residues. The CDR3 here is CASSLELTGGRNEAFF. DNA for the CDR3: TGTGCCAGCAGCTTGGAGTTGACAGGGGGCAGGAATGAAGCTTTCTTT.

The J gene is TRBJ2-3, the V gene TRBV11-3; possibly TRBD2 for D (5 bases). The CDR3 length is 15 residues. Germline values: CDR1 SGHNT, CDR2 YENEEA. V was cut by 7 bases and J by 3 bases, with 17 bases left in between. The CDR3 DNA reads TGTGCCAGCACCCCTCGGCGGAGGCTGACAGATACGCAGTATTTT. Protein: CASTPRRRLTDTQYF.

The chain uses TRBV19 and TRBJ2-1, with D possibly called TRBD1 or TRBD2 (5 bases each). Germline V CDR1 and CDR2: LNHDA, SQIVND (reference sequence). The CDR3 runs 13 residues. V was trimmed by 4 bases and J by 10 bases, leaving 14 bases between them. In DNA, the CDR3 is TGTGCCAGTAGTACCACAGGATGGGGGGAGCAGTTCTTC. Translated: CASSTTGWGEQFF. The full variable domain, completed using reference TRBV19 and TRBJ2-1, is DGGITQSPKYLFRKEGQNVTLSCEQNLNHDAMYWYRQDPGQGLRLIYYSQIVNDFQKGDIAEGYSVSREKKESFPLTVTSAQKNPTAFYLCASSTTGWGEQFFGPGTRLTVL.

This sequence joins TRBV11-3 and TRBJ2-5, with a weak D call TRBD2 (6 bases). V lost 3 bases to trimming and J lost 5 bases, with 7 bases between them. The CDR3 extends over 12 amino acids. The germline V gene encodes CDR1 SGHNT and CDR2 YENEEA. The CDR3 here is CASSFRGETQYF. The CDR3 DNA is TGTGCCAGCAGCTTCCGGGGGGAGACCCAGTACTTC. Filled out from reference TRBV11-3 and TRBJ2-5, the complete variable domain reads EAGVVQSPRYKIIEKKQPVAFWCNPISGHNTLYWYLQNLGQGPELLIRYENEEAVDDSQLPKDRFSAERLKGVDSTLKIQPAELGDSAVYLCASSFRGETQYFGPGTRLLVL.

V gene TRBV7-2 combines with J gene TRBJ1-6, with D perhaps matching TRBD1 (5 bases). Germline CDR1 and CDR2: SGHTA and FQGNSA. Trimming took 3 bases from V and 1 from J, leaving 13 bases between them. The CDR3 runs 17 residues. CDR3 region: CASSFSGQRSYNSPLHF. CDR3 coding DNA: TGTGCCAGCAGCTTCTCAGGGCAGAGATCCTATAATTCACCCCTCCACTTT.

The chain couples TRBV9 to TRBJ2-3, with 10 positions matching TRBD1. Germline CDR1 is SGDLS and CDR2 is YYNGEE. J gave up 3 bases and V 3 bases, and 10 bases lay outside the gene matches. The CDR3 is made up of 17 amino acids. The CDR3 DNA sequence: TGTGCCAGCAGCGCTCACCTGGGACAGGGGTTAACAGATACGCAGTATTTT. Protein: CASSAHLGQGLTDTQYF.

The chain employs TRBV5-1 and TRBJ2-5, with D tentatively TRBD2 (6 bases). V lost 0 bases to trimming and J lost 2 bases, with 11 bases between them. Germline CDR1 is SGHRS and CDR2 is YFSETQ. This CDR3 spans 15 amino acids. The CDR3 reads CASSLAGTPQETQYF. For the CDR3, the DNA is TGCGCCAGCAGCTTGGCCGGGACTCCACAAGAGACCCAGTACTTC.

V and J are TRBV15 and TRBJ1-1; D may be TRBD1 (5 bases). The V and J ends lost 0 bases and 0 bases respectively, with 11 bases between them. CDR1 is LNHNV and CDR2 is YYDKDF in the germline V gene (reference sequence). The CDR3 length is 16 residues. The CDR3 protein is CATSRESGTVNTEAFF. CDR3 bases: TGTGCCACCAGCAGAGAGTCCGGGACGGTGAACACTGAAGCTTTCTTT.

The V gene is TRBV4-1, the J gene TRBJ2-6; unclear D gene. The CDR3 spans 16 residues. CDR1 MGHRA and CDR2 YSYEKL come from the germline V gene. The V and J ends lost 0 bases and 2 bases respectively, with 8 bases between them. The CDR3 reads CASSQEGKAGANVLTF. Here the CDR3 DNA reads TGCGCCAGCAGCCAAGAAGGGAAAGCTGGGGCCAACGTCCTGACTTTC.

CDR3 DNA sequence: TGTGCCAGCAGTTCAAGGGGTGAAGGCACTGAAGCTTTCTTT. Protein sequence: CASSSRGEGTEAFF. The V and J genes are TRBV6-5 and TRBJ1-1, with D maybe TRBD1 (5 bases). CDR1 and CDR2 from the germline V gene are MNHEY and SVGAGI. The V end was cut by 4 bases, the J end by 4 bases, with 13 bases between. The CDR3 covers 14 residues.

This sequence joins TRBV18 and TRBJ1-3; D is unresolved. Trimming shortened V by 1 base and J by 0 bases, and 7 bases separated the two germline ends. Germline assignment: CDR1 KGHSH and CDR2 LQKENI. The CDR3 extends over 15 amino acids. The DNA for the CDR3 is TGTGCCAGCTCACCACAGACATACTCTGGAAACACCATATATTTT. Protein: CASSPQTYSGNTIYF.

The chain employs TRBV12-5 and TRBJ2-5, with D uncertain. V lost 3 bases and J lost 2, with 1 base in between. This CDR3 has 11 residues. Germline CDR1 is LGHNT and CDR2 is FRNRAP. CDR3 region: CASGFQETQYF. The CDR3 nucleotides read TGTGCTAGTGGTTTTCAAGAGACCCAGTACTTC.

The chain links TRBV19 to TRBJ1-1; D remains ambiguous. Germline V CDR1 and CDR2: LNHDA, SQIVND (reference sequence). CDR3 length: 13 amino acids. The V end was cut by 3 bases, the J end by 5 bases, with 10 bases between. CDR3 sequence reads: CASSIGVETEAFF. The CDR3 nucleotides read TGTGCCAGTAGTATTGGCGTAGAAACTGAAGCTTTCTTT.